The 17 T cell receptor beta chains reported below all come from one sample, sequenced in a study of blood T cells in healthy people across ages. Sample-barcoded 5' priming and a J-beta primer mix drove a second PCR of roughly 7 to 11 cycles. TCRdb processed the 5' RACE reads anew with MiXCR; each CDR3 protein has one entry. Counted here are hundreds of thousands of distinct CDR3 sequences, around half occurring once; the ten biggest clones make up less than 20%. The sample consisted of blood. Source of these receptors: an elderly man in good health.

V and J are TRBV3-1 and TRBJ2-1; 8 bases line up with TRBD2. The V gene's germline CDR1 is LGHDT and CDR2 YNNKEL (reference sequence). The CDR3 is made up of 15 amino acids. The ends lost 0 bases at V and 8 bases at J; junction bases unmatched: 6. Here the CDR3 DNA reads TGTGCCAGCAGCCAAGATTCGGGAGGGACGGATGAGCAGTTCTTC. It codes for CASSQDSGGTDEQFF.

In its sample, this clonotype was seen a few times. The V gene is TRBV19, the J gene TRBJ2-3; weak D call: TRBD2 (6 bases). CDR1 is LNHDA, CDR2 SQIVND, per germline (reference sequence). Trimming stripped 7 bases from V and 1 base from J, with 12 bases between. The CDR3 loop spans 14 amino acids. The CDR3 here is CASNAERGTDTQYF. The CDR3 DNA reads as TGTGCCAGTAATGCGGAGCGGGGCACAGATACGCAGTATTTT.

This clonotype was detected only a few times. V usage is TRBV7-9 and J usage is TRBJ2-3; possibly TRBD1 for D (5 bases). The germline gives CDR1 SEHNR, CDR2 FQNEAQ (reference sequence). Trimming took 1 base from V and 2 from J, leaving 13 bases between them. The CDR3 consists of 16 residues. The CDR3: CASSLVRQPTTDTQYF. The CDR3, as DNA: TGTGCCAGCAGCTTAGTTAGACAGCCAACCACAGATACGCAGTATTTT.

As to this clonotype: Since a much larger clone is just one base distant, this may be a read error. V is TRBV3-1 and J is TRBJ2-7; 9 positions agree with TRBD1. V was clipped by 2 bases and J by 3 bases; unmatched bases: 5. The CDR3 runs 15 residues. Germline V gene sequence: CDR1 LGHDT, CDR2 YNNKEL (reference sequence). In DNA, the CDR3 is TGTGCCAGCAGCCAACAACCGACAGGGGGCTACGAGCAGTACTTC. This translates into CASSQQPTGGYEQYF.

V gene TRBV2 combines with J gene TRBJ2-7, with 9 positions matching TRBD2. This CDR3 spans 15 amino acids. Losses at the gene ends were 4 bases for V and 7 bases for J; bases not matched to a gene: 11. From germline, CDR1 is SNHLY and CDR2 FYNNEI. The CDR3: CASSANSGGLGEQYF. The CDR3 bases are TGTGCCAGCAGTGCAAATAGCGGGGGCCTGGGGGAGCAGTACTTC.

The chain has TRBV28 and TRBJ2-1; TRBD1 aligns across 9 bases. The J call may not be correct, given that the DNA end is closer to TRBJ2-7. In germline, CDR1 is MDHEN, CDR2 SYDVKM. The CDR3 loop spans 15 amino acids. The CDR3 region has the DNA TGTGCCAGCAGTTCCCCTGCGGGACAGGGCAATGAGCAGTACTTC. Translation gives CASSSPAGQGNEQYF.

This clonotype was picked up a small number of times. CDR3 bases: TGTGCCAGCACCGGGACAGGGGGCTCTGATACGCAGTATTTT. Its translation is CASTGTGGSDTQYF. J is TRBJ2-3 and V is TRBV28; TRBD1 matches at 12 bases. The length of the CDR3 is 14 residues. V was clipped by 7 bases and J by 6 bases; unmatched bases: 5. The germline CDR1 and CDR2 sequences are MDHEN and SYDVKM.

V gene TRBV5-1 combines with J gene TRBJ2-7; no reliable D call. V lost 0 bases to trimming and J lost 0 bases, with 10 bases between them. Germline V gives CDR1 SGHRS, CDR2 YFSETQ. CDR3 length: 15 residues. CDR3 nucleotide sequence: TGCGCCAGCAGCTTGGCTCGAGGCACCTCCTACGAGCAGTACTTC. Protein sequence: CASSLARGTSYEQYF. Full variable domain (rest looked up from reference TRBV5-1 and TRBJ2-7): KAGVTQTPRYLIKTRGQQVTLSCSPISGHRSVSWYQQTPGQGLQFLFEYFSETQRNKGNFPGRFSGRQFSNSRSEMNVSTLELGDSALYLCASSLARGTSYEQYFGPGTRLTVT.

In its sample, this clonotype was seen a few times. V is TRBV9 and J is TRBJ2-1, with 10 bases matching TRBD2. Germline CDR1 and CDR2: SGDLS and YYNGEE. This CDR3 has 15 amino acids. Trimming cost V 3 bases and J 1 base; bases outside gene matches: 1. The CDR3 sequence is CASSEREGSYNEQFF. The CDR3 DNA reads as TGTGCCAGCAGCGAGCGGGAGGGGTCCTACAATGAGCAGTTCTTC.

The chain is built from TRBV12-3 or TRBV12-4 and TRBJ2-3, with D possibly being TRBD2 (5 bases). Trimming removed 5 bases from V and 2 bases from J, with 20 bases in between. The CDR3 covers 17 residues. CDR3 residues: CASSKYSGRPLTDTQYF. For the CDR3, the DNA is TGTGCCAGCAGTAAATATTCGGGGAGACCGCTCACAGATACGCAGTATTTT.

This clonotype was counted only a few times. The V call is TRBV5-1, the J call TRBJ2-6, with D unresolved. The germline CDR1 and CDR2 sequences are SGHRS and YFSETQ. The V and J ends lost 0 bases and 0 bases respectively, with 10 bases between them. This CDR3 region has 17 residues. CDR3 sequence: CASSLATRISGANVLTF. CDR3 nucleotides: TGCGCCAGCAGCTTGGCCACCCGTATCTCTGGGGCCAACGTCCTGACTTTC.

This clonotype was counted between two and nine times. The chain uses TRBV11-3 and TRBJ1-1; D gene ambiguous. This CDR3 is built from 14 residues. Trimming cost V 4 bases and J 1 base, with 10 bases left between them. Germline V gene lookup returns CDR1 SGHNT and CDR2 YENEEA. This CDR3 reads CASSSPWQNTEAFF. The DNA for the CDR3 is TGTGCCAGCAGCTCTCCCTGGCAGAACACTGAAGCTTTCTTT. Supplemented by reference TRBV11-3 and TRBJ1-1, the full variable domain reads EAGVVQSPRYKIIEKKQPVAFWCNPISGHNTLYWYLQNLGQGPELLIRYENEEAVDDSQLPKDRFSAERLKGVDSTLKIQPAELGDSAVYLCASSSPWQNTEAFFGQGTRLTVV.

This clonotype was counted at least ten times. The chain combines TRBV7-2 with TRBJ2-5, with 7 nucleotides matching TRBD1. The germline V gene encodes CDR1 SGHTA and CDR2 FQGNSA. The junction had 8 bases not matched to a gene; V was cut back by 7 bases and J by 3 bases. The CDR3 runs to 14 residues. This chain's CDR3 is CASTKGQEEETQYF. CDR3 bases: TGTGCCAGCACCAAAGGACAGGAGGAAGAGACCCAGTACTTC. Full variable domain (outside the CDR3, taken from reference TRBV7-2 and TRBJ2-5): GAGVSQSPSNKVTEKGKDVELRCDPISGHTALYWYRQSLGQGLEFLIYFQGNSAPDKSGLPSDRFSAERTGGSVSTLTIQRTQQEDSAVYLCASTKGQEEETQYFGPGTRLLVL.

The V and J genes are TRBV18 and TRBJ1-6; TRBD1 matches at 7 bases. Germline V gene lookup returns CDR1 KGHSH and CDR2 LQKENI. This CDR3 has 16 residues. V was clipped by 6 bases and J by 7 bases; unmatched bases: 12. Here the CDR3 reads CASSRTTTGYNSPLHF. In DNA, the CDR3 is TGTGCCAGCTCTCGAACCACGACAGGGTACAATTCACCCCTCCACTTT.

This clonotype was observed a handful of times. This chain connects TRBV3-1 to TRBJ1-2; D call uncertain. V was pared by 4 bases and J by 5 bases, with 11 bases between. CDR1 is LGHDT, CDR2 YNNKEL, per germline (reference sequence). The CDR3 is 13 residues long. Here the CDR3 reads CASSPDGYYGYTF. The CDR3 coding sequence is TGTGCCAGCAGCCCGGACGGCTATTATGGCTACACCTTC.

There are a few counts of this clonotype. This chain joins TRBV6-2 or TRBV6-3 and TRBJ2-1; tentative D call: TRBD2 (6 bases). Germline CDR1 MNHEY, CDR2 SVGEGT. V was cut by 8 bases and J by 10 bases, with 12 bases left in between. This CDR3 has 11 amino acids. CDR3 nucleotide sequence: TGTGCCAGCCGGCGGGAAGGGGAGCAGTTCTTC. The encoded protein is CASRREGEQFF.

This chain links TRBV2 with TRBJ2-2, with TRBD1 matching over 7 bases. The trim removed 7 bases at V and 4 bases at J, leaving 6 bases unmatched. Germline CDR1 is SNHLY and CDR2 is FYNNEI. The CDR3 totals 14 residues. CDR3 bases: TGTGCCAGCACTCGGGACAGACTCACCGGGGAGCTGTTTTTT. It yields the protein CASTRDRLTGELFF.